This TCR beta chain appears in the sequencing data of a study of blood T cells in healthy people across ages. Next came a second PCR, run for about 6 to 12 cycles, which used a sample-barcoded 5' primer along with a J-beta primer mix. TCRdb redid the calling of the 5' RACE reads with MiXCR, one entry per CDR3 protein. The table records approximately 580,000 distinct CDR3 sequences, 24% of them present only once. CDR1 and CDR2 (germline): MDHEN, SYDVKM. The CDR3 is 17 residues long. Trimming took 1 base from V and 3 from J; bases not matched to a gene: 9. The donors, aged roughly 6 to 95, were healthy Caucasians from Russia. The same specimen was also included in a second study, on T cells of mothers and their children. That source notes: A few healthy Caucasian mothers served as donors, and their six children did as well.

This TCR was sampled from a boy aged 5 to 17 in good health. Sequencing was performed on blood. The rearrangement uses TRBV28 and TRBJ1-5; TRBD1 aligns across 7 bases. The CDR3: CASSLLRQGGDNQPQHF. For the CDR3, the DNA is TGTGCCAGCAGTTTATTAAGACAGGGTGGGGACAATCAGCCCCAGCATTTT.